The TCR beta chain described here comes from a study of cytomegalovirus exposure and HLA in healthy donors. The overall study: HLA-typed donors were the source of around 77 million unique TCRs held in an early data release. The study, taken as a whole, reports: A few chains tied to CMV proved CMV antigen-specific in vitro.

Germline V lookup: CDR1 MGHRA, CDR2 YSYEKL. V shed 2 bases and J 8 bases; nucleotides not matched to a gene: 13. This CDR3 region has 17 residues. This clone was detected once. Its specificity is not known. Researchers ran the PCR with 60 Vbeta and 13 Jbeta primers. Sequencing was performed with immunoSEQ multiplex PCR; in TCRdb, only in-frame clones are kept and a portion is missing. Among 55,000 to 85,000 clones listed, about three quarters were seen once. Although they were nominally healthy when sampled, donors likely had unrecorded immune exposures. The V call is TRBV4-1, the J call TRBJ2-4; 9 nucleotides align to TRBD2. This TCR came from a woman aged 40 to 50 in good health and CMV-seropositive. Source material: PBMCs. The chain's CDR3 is CASSQRSGAGGPYIQYF. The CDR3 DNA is TGCGCCAGCAGCCAAAGGTCGGGAGCGGGGGGTCCTTACATTCAGTACTTC.